Shown below are 5 T cell receptor beta chains from a single sample sequenced in a study of cytomegalovirus exposure and HLA in healthy donors. The PCR contained 60 Vbeta and 13 Jbeta primers. The assay was immunoSEQ multiplex PCR, and TCRdb's table has in-frame clones only and misses some. The profile shows 95,000 to 150,000 clones, 70% to 80% of them singletons. The sample comprised PBMCs. These TCRs come from a woman between 40 and 55 years old in good health and CMV-seropositive.

CDR3 bases: TGTGCCAGCAGCTTAACCACAGGGCGGACTGAAGCTTTCTTT. This sequence encodes CASSLTTGRTEAFF. This chain connects TRBV7-3 to TRBJ1-1, with D maybe TRBD1 (6 bases). CDR3 length equals 14 residues. V was cut by 0 bases and J by 5 bases, with 10 bases left in between. Germline lookup yields CDR1 SGHTA and CDR2 FQGTGA.

This clone was found a few times. J is TRBJ2-5 and V is TRBV5-1; TRBD2 might be the D (8 bases). The CDR3 consists of 16 residues. The germline V gene encodes CDR1 SGHRS and CDR2 YFSETQ. Trimming left V 5 bases short and J 1 base short, with 18 bases between. The CDR3, as DNA: TGCGCCAGCAGTGCGGGGGGACAGCCCACCCAAGAGACCCAGTACTTC. Translation: CASSAGGQPTQETQYF.

The chain employs TRBV15 and TRBJ2-4; 8 nucleotides match TRBD2. CDR3 length: 17 residues. V shed 0 bases, J shed 6 bases, and the junction held 10 bases outside the gene matches. Germline-derived CDR1 and CDR2 are LNHNV and YYDKDF (reference sequence). The CDR3 coding sequence is TGTGCCACCAGCAGAGATTACCGGGAGGGGTCGGGAAACATTCAGTACTTC. Amino acids: CATSRDYREGSGNIQYF.

The gene calls are TRBV7-3 and TRBJ2-6; TRBD1 aligns across 7 bases. Trimming cost V 6 bases and J 0 bases; bases outside gene matches: 11. This CDR3 has 18 residues. Looked up from germline, CDR1 is SGHTA and CDR2 is FQGTGA. The DNA of the CDR3 is TGTGCCAGCAGTCGAACCGGGACAGCAAACTCTGGGGCCAACGTCCTGACTTTC. This sequence encodes CASSRTGTANSGANVLTF.

The genes are TRBV7-9 and TRBJ2-7; weak D call: TRBD2 (5 bases). The CDR3 is 14 amino acids. In germline, CDR1 is SEHNR, CDR2 FQNEAQ (reference sequence). Trimming cost V 4 bases and J 2 bases, with 12 bases left between them. CDR3 loop: CASSSPRRPYEQYF. In DNA, the CDR3 is TGTGCCAGCAGCTCCCCCCGGAGGCCCTACGAGCAGTACTTC.